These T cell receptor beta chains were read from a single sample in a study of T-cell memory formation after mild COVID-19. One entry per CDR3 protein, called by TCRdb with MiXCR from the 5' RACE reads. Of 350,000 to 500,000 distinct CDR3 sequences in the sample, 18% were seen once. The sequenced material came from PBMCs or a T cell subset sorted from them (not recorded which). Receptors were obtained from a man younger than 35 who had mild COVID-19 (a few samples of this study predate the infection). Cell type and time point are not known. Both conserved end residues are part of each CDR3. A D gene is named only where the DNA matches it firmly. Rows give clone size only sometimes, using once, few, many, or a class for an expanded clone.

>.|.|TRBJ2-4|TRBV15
TGTGCCACCAGAGGGCAGAGGGGGAACATTCAGTACTTC
CATRGQRGNIQYF
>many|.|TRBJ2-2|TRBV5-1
TGCGCCAGCAGCCCCCCGACCTACACGGGGGAGCTGTTTTTT
CASSPPTYTGELFF
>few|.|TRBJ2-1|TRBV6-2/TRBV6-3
TGTGCCAGCAGCAACAGGGTGGGTGAGCAGTTCTTC
CASSNRVGEQFF
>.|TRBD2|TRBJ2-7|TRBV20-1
TGCAGTGCTACGCCACTGACTAGCGGGGTCCACGAGCAGTACTTC
CSATPLTSGVHEQYF
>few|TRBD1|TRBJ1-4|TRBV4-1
TGCGCCAGCAGCCAAGGACCCGGGACAGGGAGGTCGGCTAATGAAAAACTGTTTTTT
CASSQGPGTGRSANEKLFF
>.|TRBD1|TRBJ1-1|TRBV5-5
TGTGCCAGCAGCTGGACAGGGAACCCCTTCGGGAACACTGAAGCTTTCTTT
CASSWTGNPFGNTEAFF
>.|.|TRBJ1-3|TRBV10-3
TGTGCCATCAGTGAGTCGAGGGGGGCGCGCAGTGGAAACACCATATATTTT
CAISESRGARSGNTIYF
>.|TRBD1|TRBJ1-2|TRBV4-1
TGCGCCAGCAGCCTCACCGGGACAGGGGGGAGCTATGGCTACACCTTC
CASSLTGTGGSYGYTF
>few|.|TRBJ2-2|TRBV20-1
TGCAGTGCTAGAGAACGGCTAGTCGGCGGGGAGCTGTTTTTT
CSARERLVGGELFF
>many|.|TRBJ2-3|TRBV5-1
TGTGCCAGCAGCTTGGACAGCACAGATACGCAGTATTTT
CASSLDSTDTQYF
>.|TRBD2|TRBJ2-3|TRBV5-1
TGCGCCAGCAGCTTGGCCGGGGCGGGGGTGATAGATACGCAGTATTTT
CASSLAGAGVIDTQYF
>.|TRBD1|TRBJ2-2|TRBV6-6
TGTGCCAGCAGTTACACGTCGACAGGGGCAAACGGGGAGCTGTTTTTT
CASSYTSTGANGELFF
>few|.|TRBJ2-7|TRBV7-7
TGTGCCAGCAGCTTAGGGATGACAGGCGAGCAGTACTTC
CASSLGMTGEQYF
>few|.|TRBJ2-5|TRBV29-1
TGCAGCGTTGAGACCACGGAGACCCAGTACTTC
CSVETTETQYF
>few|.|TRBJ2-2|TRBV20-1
TGCAGTGCTACCACCTACAGGAGGGGGCTTGACACCGGGGAGCTGTTTTTT
CSATTYRRGLDTGELFF
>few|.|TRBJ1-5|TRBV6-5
TGTGCCAGCAGTTACACGAAGCCCCAGGGGAGTCAGCCCCAGCATTTT
CASSYTKPQGSQPQHF
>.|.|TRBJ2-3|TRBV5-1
TGCGCCAGCAGCCTGGGGGCGCAGAATACGCAGTATTTT
CASSLGAQNTQYF
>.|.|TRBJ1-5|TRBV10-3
TGTGCCATCAGCAGGGACGGGGGAAGCCGGCCCCAGCATTTT
CAISRDGGSRPQHF
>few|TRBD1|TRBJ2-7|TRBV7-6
TGTGCCAGCAGCACTGGACCGACAGGGAGCTCCTACGAGCAGTACTTC
CASSTGPTGSSYEQYF
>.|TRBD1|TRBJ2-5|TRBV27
TGTGCCAGCAAGGGACAGCAGATATGGGAGACCCAGTACTTC
CASKGQQIWETQYF
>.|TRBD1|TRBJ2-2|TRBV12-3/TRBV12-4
TGTGCCAGCAGTTACGAGGACAGGCTGACCGGGGAGCTGTTTTTT
CASSYEDRLTGELFF
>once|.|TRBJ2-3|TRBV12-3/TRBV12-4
TGTGCCAGCAGTTCATGGACGCGGAAGGTTACGCAGTATTTT
CASSSWTRKVTQYF
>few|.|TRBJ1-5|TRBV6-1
TGTGCCAGCAGTACTCAGCCCCAGCATTTT
CASSTQPQHF
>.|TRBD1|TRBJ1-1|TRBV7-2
TGTGCCAGCAGGGGACAGGATCGTTACAGGCTAGGTCGGAACACTGAAGCTTTCTTT
CASRGQDRYRLGRNTEAFF
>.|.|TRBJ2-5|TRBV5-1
TGCGCCAGCAGACCGCCAGGGCCGAAGACCCAGTACTTC
CASRPPGPKTQYF
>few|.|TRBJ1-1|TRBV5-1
TGCGCCAGCAGCTTGGGGACAGACACTGAAGCTTTCTTT
CASSLGTDTEAFF
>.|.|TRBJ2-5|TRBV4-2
TGTGCCAGCAGCCAATCTAGGCCCTTTGTCGGTTCGGCCCAGTACTTC
CASSQSRPFVGSAQYF
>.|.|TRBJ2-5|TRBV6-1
TGTGCCACCGGTGTGAGGTACTTC
CATGVRYF
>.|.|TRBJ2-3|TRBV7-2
TGTGCCGCACAGGGTAGCACAGATACGCAGTATTTT
CAAQGSTDTQYF
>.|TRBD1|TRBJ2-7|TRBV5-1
TGCGCCAGCAGCTTGAGGACAGGGTTGAACGAGCAGTACTTC
CASSLRTGLNEQYF
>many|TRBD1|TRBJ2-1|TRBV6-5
TGTGCCAGCGGCCGGGGACAGGGGATCAATGAGCAGTTCTTC
CASGRGQGINEQFF
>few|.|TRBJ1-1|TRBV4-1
TGCGCCAGCAGCCAGGGCGGGGGGCGGAGGACTGAAGCTTTCTTT
CASSQGGGRRTEAFF
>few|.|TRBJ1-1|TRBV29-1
TGCAGCGTTGTGTATAACATGAACACTGAAGCTTTCTTT
CSVVYNMNTEAFF
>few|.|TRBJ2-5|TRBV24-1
TGTGCCACCAGTGATTTGGAGACCCAGTACTTC
CATSDLETQYF
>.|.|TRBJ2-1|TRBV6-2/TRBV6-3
TGTGCCAGCACCCACGGAGGGATAAATGAGCAGTTCTTC
CASTHGGINEQFF
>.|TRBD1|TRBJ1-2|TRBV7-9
TGTGCCAGCAGCTTAGTCTCCCGGGACAGGTCCGGCTACACCTTC
CASSLVSRDRSGYTF
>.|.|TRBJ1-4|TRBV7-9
TGTGCCAGCAGTTTCGACAAAGAGACCCTTAATGAAAAACTGTTTTTT
CASSFDKETLNEKLFF
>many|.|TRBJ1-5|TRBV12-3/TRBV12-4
TGTGCCAGCAGTTTGGGTAGGGTGGAGCCCCAGCATTTT
CASSLGRVEPQHF
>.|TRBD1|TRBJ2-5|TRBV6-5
TGTGCCAGCAGTTACGTTGATTGGGGACAGGGGCTAGAGACCCAGTACTTC
CASSYVDWGQGLETQYF
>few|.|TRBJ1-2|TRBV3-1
TGTGCCAGCAGCCCTGGACACTATGGCTACACCTTC
CASSPGHYGYTF
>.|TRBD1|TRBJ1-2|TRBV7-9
TGTGCCAGCAGCTTTGGTCTTTCGCTCGGACAGGGAGACTATGGCTACACCTTC
CASSFGLSLGQGDYGYTF
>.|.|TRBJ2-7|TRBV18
TGTGCCAGCTCACCGCAGAATTCCTACGAGCAGTACTTC
CASSPQNSYEQYF
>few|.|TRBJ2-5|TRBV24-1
TGTGCCACCAGTGATTCCAGAGAGACCCAGTACTTC
CATSDSRETQYF
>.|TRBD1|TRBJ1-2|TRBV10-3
TGTGCCATCAGTCGGGACAGAGACTATGGCTACACCTTC
CAISRDRDYGYTF
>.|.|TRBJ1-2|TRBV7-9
TGTGCCAGCAGCTCCGACAGTGTAAGGGGCTACACCTTC
CASSSDSVRGYTF
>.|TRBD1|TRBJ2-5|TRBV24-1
TGTGCCACCAGTGATGCGACAGGGCTACAAGAGACCCAGTACTTC
CATSDATGLQETQYF
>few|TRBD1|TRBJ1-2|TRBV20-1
TGCAGTGCTAGGGACAGGGGATCGTCAGGCTACACCTTC
CSARDRGSSGYTF
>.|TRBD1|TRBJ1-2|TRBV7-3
TGTGCCAGCAGCTCCAGCGGACGGACAGGCGAATTTTCGGGCTACACCTTC
CASSSSGRTGEFSGYTF
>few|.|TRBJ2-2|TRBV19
TGTGCCAGTAGTATGGACACCGGGGAGCTGTTTTTT
CASSMDTGELFF
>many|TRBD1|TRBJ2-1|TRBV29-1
TGCAGCGTCTTCTTACAGGGGAGTGGGGCCTACAATGAGCAGTTCTTC
CSVFLQGSGAYNEQFF
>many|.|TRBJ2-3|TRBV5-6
TGTGCCAGCAGTCCGAGGGTTCCAAGCACAGATACGCAGTATTTT
CASSPRVPSTDTQYF
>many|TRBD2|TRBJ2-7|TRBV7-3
TGTGCCAGCAGCCCAGGTTCGGGGGGCTCCTACGAGCAGTACTTC
CASSPGSGGSYEQYF
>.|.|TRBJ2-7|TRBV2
TGTGCCAGCAGTGTGCAGTCCGAGCAGTACTTC
CASSVQSEQYF
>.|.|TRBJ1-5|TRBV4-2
TGTGCCAGCAGCCAACGGGGGAAGGTAGATCAGCCCCAGCATTTT
CASSQRGKVDQPQHF
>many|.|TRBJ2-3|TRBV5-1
TGCGCCAGCAGCTTACTGGACTCTAGCACAGATACGCAGTATTTT
CASSLLDSSTDTQYF
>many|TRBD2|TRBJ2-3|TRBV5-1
TGCGCCAGCAGCTTTACTAGCGGGGGCACAGATACGCAGTATTTT
CASSFTSGGTDTQYF
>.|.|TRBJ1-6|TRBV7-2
TGTGCCAGCAGCACCGTGGGCAGCCCTAATTCACCCCTCCACTTT
CASSTVGSPNSPLHF